This T cell receptor beta chain derives from a study of cytomegalovirus exposure and HLA in healthy donors. General observations from the study: A later analysis found first-cohort TCR clusters tended to co-occur in the 120 validation repertoires.

For this clone: Antigen specificity is unknown.

The CDR3 contains 14 residues. The V end lost 4 bases, the J end lost 6 bases, and 11 bases lay between the germline ends. Germline V gene sequence: CDR1 SGHTS, CDR2 YDEGEE. The protocol was immunoSEQ multiplex PCR, while the TCRdb copy is restricted to in-frame clones and leaves out a portion. The sample includes over 100,000 clones, roughly 87% of them seen just once. Material for sequencing was PBMCs. The V call is TRBV5-8, the J call TRBJ1-6, with D possibly TRBD1 on 6 matching bases. The TCR originated in a woman aged 18 to 35 in good health and CMV-seronegative. CDR3 region: CASSRGQTNSPLHF. The CDR3, as DNA: TGTGCCAGCAGCCGGGGACAAACTAATTCACCCCTCCACTTT.